This T cell receptor (beta chain) was retrieved from a study of T cells in localized non-small cell lung cancer. The study, taken as a whole, reports: Density of T cells in blood, when higher, went with longer overall survival. Compared with tumor, uninvolved adjacent lung displayed greater T cell clonality, ranking highest overall. In adjacent lung appeared a median approximately 57 of the top 100 tumor clones.

Notes on this clone: Its antigen is unidentified.

The germline CDR1 and CDR2 sequences are SGHVS and FQNEAQ. Germline trimming cut 1 base from V and 0 bases from J; bases unmatched to any gene: 3. CDR3 length: 16 residues. The method was immunoSEQ multiplex PCR; TCRdb's version includes in-frame clones alone and lacks a portion of them. The sample carries some 10,000 clones, more than 75% recorded once. The rearrangement links TRBV7-8 to TRBJ2-1, with TRBD2 matching over 7 bases. The sample here was peripheral blood, taken before any cancer treatment. The TCR sequence derives from a male donor aged 60 or over with stage III lung adenocarcinoma. In nucleotides, the CDR3 is TGTGCCAGCAGCTTAGGCGGGGACTACTCCTACAATGAGCAGTTCTTC. Its translation is CASSLGGDYSYNEQFF.